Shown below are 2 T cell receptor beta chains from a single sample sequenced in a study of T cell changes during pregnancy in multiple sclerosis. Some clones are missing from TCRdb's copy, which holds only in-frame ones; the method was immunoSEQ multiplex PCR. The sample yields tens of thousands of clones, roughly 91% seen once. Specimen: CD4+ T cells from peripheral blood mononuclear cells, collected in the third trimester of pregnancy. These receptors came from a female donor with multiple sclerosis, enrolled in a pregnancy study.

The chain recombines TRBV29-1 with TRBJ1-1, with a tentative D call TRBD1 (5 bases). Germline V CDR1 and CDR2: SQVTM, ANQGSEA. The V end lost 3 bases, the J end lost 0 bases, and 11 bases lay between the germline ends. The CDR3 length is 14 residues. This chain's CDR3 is CSVDGQGMNTEAFF. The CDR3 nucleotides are TGCAGCGTTGATGGGCAGGGAATGAACACTGAAGCTTTCTTT.

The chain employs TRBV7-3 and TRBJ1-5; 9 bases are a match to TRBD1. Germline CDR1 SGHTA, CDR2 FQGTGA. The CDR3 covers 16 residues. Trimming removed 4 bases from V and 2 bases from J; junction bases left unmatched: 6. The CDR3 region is CASSSQDRGGNQPQHF. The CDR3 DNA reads TGTGCCAGCAGCTCCCAGGACAGGGGCGGCAATCAGCCCCAGCATTTT.